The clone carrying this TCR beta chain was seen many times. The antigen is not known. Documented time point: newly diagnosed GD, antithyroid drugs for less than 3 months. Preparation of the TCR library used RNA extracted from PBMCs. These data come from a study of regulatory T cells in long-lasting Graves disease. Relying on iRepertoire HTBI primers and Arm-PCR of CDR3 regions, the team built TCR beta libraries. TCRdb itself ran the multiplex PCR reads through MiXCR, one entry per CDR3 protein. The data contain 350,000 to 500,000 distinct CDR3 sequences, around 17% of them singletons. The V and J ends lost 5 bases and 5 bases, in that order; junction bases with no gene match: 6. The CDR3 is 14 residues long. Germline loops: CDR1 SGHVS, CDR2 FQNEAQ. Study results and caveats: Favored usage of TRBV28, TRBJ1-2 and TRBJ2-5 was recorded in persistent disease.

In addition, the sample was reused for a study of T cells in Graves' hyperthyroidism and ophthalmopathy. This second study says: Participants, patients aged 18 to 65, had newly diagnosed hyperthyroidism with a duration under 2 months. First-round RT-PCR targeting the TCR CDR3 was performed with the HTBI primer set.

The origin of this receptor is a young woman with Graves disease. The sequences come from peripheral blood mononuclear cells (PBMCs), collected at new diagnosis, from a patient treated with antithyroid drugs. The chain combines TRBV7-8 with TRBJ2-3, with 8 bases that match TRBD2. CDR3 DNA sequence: TGTGCCAGCAGCCAGCGGGAGAGGAGAGATACGCAGTATTTT. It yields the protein CASSQRERRDTQYF.